This T cell receptor (beta chain) derives from a study of early T cells in non-severe SARS-CoV-2 infection. Researchers tagged individual cDNA molecules with unique molecular identifiers. In TCRdb, the 5' RACE reads were re-called with MiXCR into one record per CDR3 protein. The sample has 60,000 to 80,000 distinct CDR3 sequences, 10% to 15% seen once. The table lists this clonotype with many counts. Germline V gene lookup returns CDR1 LGHDT and CDR2 YNNKEL (reference sequence). V was shortened by 0 bases and J by 10 bases, with 16 bases between the two germline ends. The CDR3 sequence is 15 residues long.

Sample: whole blood. The clonotype was recovered from an adult who was a healthcare worker with PCR-confirmed SARS-CoV-2 infection or an uninfected control (not recorded which). This chain links TRBV3-1 with TRBJ2-1; D is tentatively TRBD1 or TRBD2 (6 bases each). The CDR3 bases are TGTGCCAGCAGCCAAGATAGGGTCACAGGGAGGGAGCAGTTCTTC. Encoded protein: CASSQDRVTGREQFF.